This TCR beta chain was profiled in a study of T-cell memory formation after mild COVID-19. This clonotype was detected a few times. Germline lookup yields CDR1 SEHNR and CDR2 FQNEAQ (reference sequence). This CDR3 is built from 15 residues. V was cut by 1 base and J by 3 bases, with 12 bases left in between. Each CDR3 protein is one row after TCRdb ran MiXCR on the 5' RACE reads. Here the sample spans just over 350,000 distinct CDR3 sequences, approximately 15% being singletons. The chain couples TRBV7-9 to TRBJ1-1; D remains ambiguous. The clonotype comes from a man aged 18 to 30 who had mild COVID-19 (a few samples of this study predate the infection). Cell type and time point are not known. The sample comprised PBMCs or a T cell subset sorted from them (not recorded which). This CDR3 is CASSLGARGDTEAFF. The CDR3 DNA sequence: TGTGCCAGCAGCTTAGGGGCACGTGGCGACACTGAAGCTTTCTTT. The variable domain in full, with the rest retrieved from reference TRBV7-9 and TRBJ1-1, is DTGVSQNPRHKITKRGQNVTFRCDPISEHNRLYWYRQTLGQGPEFLTYFQNEAQLEKSRLLSDRFSAERPKGSFSTLEIQRTEQGDSAMYLCASSLGARGDTEAFFGQGTRLTVV.